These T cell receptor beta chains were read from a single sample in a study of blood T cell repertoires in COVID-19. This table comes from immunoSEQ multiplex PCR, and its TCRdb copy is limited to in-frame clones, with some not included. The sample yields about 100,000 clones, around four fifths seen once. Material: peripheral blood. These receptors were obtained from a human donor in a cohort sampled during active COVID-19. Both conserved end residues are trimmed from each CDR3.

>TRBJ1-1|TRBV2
ASSERTGGTEAF
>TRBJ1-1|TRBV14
ASSQERTPNTEAF
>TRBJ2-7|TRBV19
ASSTAGTSTEQY
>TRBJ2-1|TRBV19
ASSYGQLSGRSGRNEQF
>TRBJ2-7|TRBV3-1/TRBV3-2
ASSQDFWGGASEQY
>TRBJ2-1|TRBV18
ASSPGTTLYNEQF
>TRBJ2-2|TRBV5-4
ASSPQGANTGELF
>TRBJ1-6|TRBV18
ASSPQETGVNSPLH
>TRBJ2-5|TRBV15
ATSRDRDSQETQY
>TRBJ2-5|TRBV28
ASSRNGGTQY
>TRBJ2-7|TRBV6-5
ASSPDSIHHYEQY
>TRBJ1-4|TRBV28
ASFERVNEKLF
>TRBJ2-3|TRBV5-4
ASSRDRGQRDTQY
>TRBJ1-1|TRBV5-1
ASSLAGLGTEAF
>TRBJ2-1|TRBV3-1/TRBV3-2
ASSLKTGGGSEQF
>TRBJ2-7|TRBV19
ASSITAAAYEQY
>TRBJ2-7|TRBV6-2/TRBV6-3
ASSQERQYEQY
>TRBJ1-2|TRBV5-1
ASSLGSGGGYT
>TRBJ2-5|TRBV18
ASSRASGRQETQY
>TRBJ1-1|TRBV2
ASRKQGNTEAF
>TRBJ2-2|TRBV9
ASSSTGVTGELF
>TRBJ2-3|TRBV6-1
ASSGTGARLMDTQY
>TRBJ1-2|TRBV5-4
ASSLGTTANYGYT
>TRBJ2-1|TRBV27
ASSLTDNYNEQF
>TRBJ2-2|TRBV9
ASTFEVNTGELF
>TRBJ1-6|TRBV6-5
ASSYGTGIRNSPLH
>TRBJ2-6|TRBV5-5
ASSWGPGANVLT
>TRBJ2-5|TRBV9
ASSAHTWGGQETQY
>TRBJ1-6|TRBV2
ASSVKGESPLH
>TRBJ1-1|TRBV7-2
ASSSGTGSLEAF
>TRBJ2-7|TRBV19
ATSPRGGEQY
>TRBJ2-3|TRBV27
ASRPLGGLDTQY
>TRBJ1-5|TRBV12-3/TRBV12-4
ASSYEPHRPQH
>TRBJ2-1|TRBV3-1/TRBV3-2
ASSQPGARYNEQF
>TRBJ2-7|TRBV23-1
ASSQSFNGGRGLSSSVEQY
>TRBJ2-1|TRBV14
ASSPQGNEQF
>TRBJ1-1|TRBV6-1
ASSEGSAGRIEAF
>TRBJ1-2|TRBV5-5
ASSTDRDGYT
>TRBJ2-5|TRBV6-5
ASSWASGGGETQY